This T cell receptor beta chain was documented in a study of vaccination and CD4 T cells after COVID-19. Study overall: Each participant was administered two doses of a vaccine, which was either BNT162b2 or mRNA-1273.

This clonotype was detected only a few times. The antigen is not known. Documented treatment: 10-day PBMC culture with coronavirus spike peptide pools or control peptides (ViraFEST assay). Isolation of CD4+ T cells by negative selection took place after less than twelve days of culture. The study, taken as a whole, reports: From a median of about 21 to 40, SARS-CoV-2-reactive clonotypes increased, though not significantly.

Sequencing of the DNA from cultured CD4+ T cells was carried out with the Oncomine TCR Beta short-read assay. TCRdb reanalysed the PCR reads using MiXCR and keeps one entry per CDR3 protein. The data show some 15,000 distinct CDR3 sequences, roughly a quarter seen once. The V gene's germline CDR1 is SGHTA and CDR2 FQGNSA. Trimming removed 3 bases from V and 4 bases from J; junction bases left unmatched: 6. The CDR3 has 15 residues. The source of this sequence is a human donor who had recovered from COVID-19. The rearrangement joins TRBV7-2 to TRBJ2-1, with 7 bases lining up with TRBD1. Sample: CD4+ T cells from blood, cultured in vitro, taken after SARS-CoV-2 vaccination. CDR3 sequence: CASSFGSGQYNEQFF. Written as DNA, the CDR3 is TGTGCCAGCAGCTTTGGTTCGGGACAGTACAATGAGCAGTTCTTC.